These 13 T cell receptor beta chains were sequenced from one sample in a study of regulatory T cells in long-lasting Graves disease. Stated time point: newly diagnosed GD, antithyroid drugs for less than 3 months. The TCR library used RNA extracted from PBMCs. Relying on iRepertoire HTBI primers and Arm-PCR of CDR3 regions, the team built TCR beta libraries. TCRdb re-called the multiplex PCR reads with MiXCR, one entry per CDR3 protein. The sample carries roughly 560,000 distinct CDR3 sequences, 16% recorded once. The same sample was also studied in work on T cells in Graves' hyperthyroidism and ophthalmopathy.

Sequenced here: peripheral blood mononuclear cells (PBMCs), sampled at new diagnosis, from a patient treated with antithyroid drugs. Receptor source: a woman aged 40-65 years with Graves disease.

This clonotype was detected a few times. V gene TRBV3-1 combines with J gene TRBJ2-3; 10 nucleotides line up with TRBD2. Germline loops: CDR1 LGHDT, CDR2 YNNKEL (reference sequence). V gave up 4 bases and J gave up 1 base; unmatched junction bases: 11. The CDR3 sequence is 18 residues long. CDR3 amino acids: CASSLSSGGLSGTDTQYF. The CDR3 region has the DNA TGTGCCAGCAGCCTCTCTAGCGGGGGCCTCTCGGGCACAGATACGCAGTATTTT.

This clonotype was recorded a few times. V and J are TRBV25-1 and TRBJ2-7, with TRBD2 identical over 8 bases. The germline CDR1 and CDR2 sequences are MGHDK and SYGVNS. This CDR3 comprises 12 residues. With V trimmed by 2 bases and J by 6 bases, 0 bases remained unmatched. CDR3 nucleotide sequence: TGTGCCAGCAGTGAACGGGGGGGCGAGCAGTACTTC. Its translation: CASSERGGEQYF.

Ten or more counts support this clonotype. For the CDR3, the DNA is TGTGCCAGCAGCGAGGGACTACAGCGGAGCGCTGGAAACACCATATATTTT. It specifies CASSEGLQRSAGNTIYF. The J gene is TRBJ1-3, the V gene TRBV28, with D possibly matching TRBD1 (5 bases). Deletions cut 6 bases from V and 2 bases from J, with 20 bases between. Per germline, CDR1 MDHEN and CDR2 SYDVKM. CDR3 length equals 17 residues.

This clonotype appeared many times. This chain joins TRBV6-2 or TRBV6-3 and TRBJ1-5; D unresolved. The CDR3 totals 15 residues. The V gene lost 2 bases and the J gene lost 0 bases, with 8 bases spanning the gap. Germline lookup yields CDR1 MNHEY and CDR2 SVGEGT. CDR3 in DNA: TGTGCCAGCAGTTACACGAGCAATAGCAATCAGCCCCAGCATTTT. Protein: CASSYTSNSNQPQHF.

This clonotype was counted at least ten times. The chain combines TRBV10-3 with TRBJ2-7; possibly TRBD1 or TRBD2 for D (5 bases each). The germline V gene encodes CDR1 ENHRY and CDR2 SYGVKD. The CDR3 totals 12 residues. Deletions cut 10 bases from V and 4 bases from J, with 14 bases between. CDR3 bases: TGTGCCACAGGGACGGCCCAATACGAGCAGTACTTC. This gives the protein CATGTAQYEQYF.

In its sample, this clonotype was seen many times. V usage is TRBV18 and J usage is TRBJ2-1, with D possibly being TRBD1 or TRBD2 (7 bases each). This CDR3 spans 15 amino acids. CDR1 and CDR2 (germline): KGHSH, LQKENI. V shed 3 bases and J shed 4 bases, with 13 bases lying between them. CDR3 sequence: CASSPRGGRYNEQFF. In nucleotides, the CDR3 is TGTGCCAGCTCACCCAGGGGGGGACGGTACAATGAGCAGTTCTTC. The entire variable domain, with the rest obtained from reference TRBV18 and TRBJ2-1, is as follows: NAGVMQNPRHLVRRRGQEARLRCSPMKGHSHVYWYRQLPEEGLKFMVYLQKENIIDESGMPKERFSAEFPKEGPSILRIQQVVRGDSAAYFCASSPRGGRYNEQFFGPGTRLTVL.

This clonotype was seen ten or more times. The chain is built from TRBV3-1 and TRBJ1-2; D is unresolved. This CDR3 has 13 amino acids. V was shortened by 4 bases and J by 4 bases, with 10 bases between the two germline ends. CDR1 is LGHDT and CDR2 is YNNKEL in the germline V gene (reference sequence). CDR3 in DNA: TGTGCCAGCAGCCGAGAGCGCCCCTATGGCTACACCTTC. It specifies CASSRERPYGYTF.

This clonotype came up many times. The J gene is TRBJ1-6, the V gene TRBV12-3 or TRBV12-4; D is unresolved. The CDR3 spans 16 residues. V was cut by 3 bases and J by 0 bases, with 9 bases left in between. The chain's CDR3 is CASSFWGGSYNSPLHF. The CDR3 nucleotides are TGTGCCAGCAGTTTCTGGGGAGGCTCCTATAATTCACCCCTCCACTTT.

This clonotype was counted ten times or more. The chain recombines TRBV12-3 or TRBV12-4 with TRBJ1-2, with D maybe TRBD1 (5 bases). V dropped 3 bases and J dropped 7 bases, with 15 bases sitting between them. The CDR3 totals 14 residues. This chain's CDR3 is CASSFNGAGGGYTF. In DNA form, the CDR3 reads TGTGCCAGCAGTTTCAACGGGGCGGGTGGTGGCTACACCTTC.

This clonotype was counted many times. The CDR3 region has the DNA TGTGCCAGCAGCCATCGACTAGCGGCTAGCACAGATACGCAGTATTTT. It translates to CASSHRLAASTDTQYF. The chain uses TRBV3-1 and TRBJ2-3; 9 positions agree with TRBD2. The V and J ends lost 3 bases and 0 bases, in that order; junction bases with no gene match: 4. The CDR3 loop spans 16 amino acids. Germline CDR1 LGHDT, CDR2 YNNKEL (reference sequence).

This clonotype appeared many times. The chain combines TRBV6-1 with TRBJ1-2; possibly TRBD1 for D (6 bases). Germline lookup yields CDR1 MNHNS and CDR2 SASEGT. The CDR3 has 13 amino acids. Trimming removed 10 bases from V and 0 bases from J, with 12 bases in between. CDR3 DNA sequence: TGTGCCACCCAGGACAGAGCTAACTATGGCTACACCTTC. This codes for CATQDRANYGYTF.

A word on this clonotype: A much larger clone lies a single base off, so this may be a read error. The chain has TRBV6-1 and TRBJ1-5; D is ambiguous. This CDR3 has 14 residues. Per germline, CDR1 MNHNS and CDR2 SASEGT. CDR3 amino acids: CAGSESRRSQPQHF. DNA of the CDR3: TGTGCCGGCAGTGAGTCCAGACGGAGTCAGCCCCAGCATTTT.

The table lists this clonotype with many counts. The genes are TRBV2 and TRBJ1-1; no definite D call. Between the trimmed V and J ends, which lost 3 bases and 4 bases, there was a span of 9 bases. The CDR3 totals 13 residues. Germline CDR1 and CDR2: SNHLY and FYNNEI. CDR3 in DNA: TGTGCCAGCAGTGAGACCGCCGGCACTGAAGCTTTCTTT. It is translated as CASSETAGTEAFF.